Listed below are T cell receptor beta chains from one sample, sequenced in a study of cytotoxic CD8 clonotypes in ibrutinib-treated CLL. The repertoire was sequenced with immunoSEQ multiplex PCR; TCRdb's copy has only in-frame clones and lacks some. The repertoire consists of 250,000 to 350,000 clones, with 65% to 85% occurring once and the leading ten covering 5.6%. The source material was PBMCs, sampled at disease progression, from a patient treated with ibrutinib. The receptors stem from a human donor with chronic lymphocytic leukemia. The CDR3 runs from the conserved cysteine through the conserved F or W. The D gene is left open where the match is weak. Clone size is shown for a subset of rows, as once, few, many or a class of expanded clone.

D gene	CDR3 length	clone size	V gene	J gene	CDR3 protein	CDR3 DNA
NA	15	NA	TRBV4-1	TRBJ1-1	CASSQEGWEGTEAFF	TGCGCCAGCAGCCAAGAGGGTTGGGAGGGCACTGAAGCTTTCTTT
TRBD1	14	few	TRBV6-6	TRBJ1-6	CASSSTGSRSPLHF	TGTGCCAGCAGTTCGACAGGGTCGAGGTCACCCCTCCACTTT
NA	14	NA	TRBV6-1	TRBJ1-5	CASSEAALNQPQHF	TGTGCCAGCAGTGAAGCGGCCCTCAATCAGCCCCAGCATTTT
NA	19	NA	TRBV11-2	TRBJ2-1	CASSLDPPWGGEDLKKQFF	TGTGCCAGCAGCTTAGACCCACCGTGGGGGGGCGAGGACCTTAAGAAGCAGTTCTTC
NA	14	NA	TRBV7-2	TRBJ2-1	CASSPGPSYNEQFF	TGTGCCAGCAGCCCAGGACCCTCCTACAATGAGCAGTTCTTC
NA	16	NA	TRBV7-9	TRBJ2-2	CASSLFGAGNTGELFF	TGTGCCAGCAGCTTATTTGGGGCAGGGAACACCGGGGAGCTGTTTTTT
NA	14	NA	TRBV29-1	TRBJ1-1	CSVDPSGAGTEAFF	TGCAGCGTTGACCCCTCTGGGGCAGGCACTGAAGCTTTCTTT
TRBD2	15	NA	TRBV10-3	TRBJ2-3	CAIAPTSFPTDTQYF	TGTGCCATTGCCCCGACTAGCTTTCCTACAGATACGCAGTATTTT
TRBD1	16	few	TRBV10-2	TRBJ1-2	CASRRQGVWLNYGYTF	TGCGCCAGCAGAAGACAGGGGGTCTGGCTAAACTATGGCTACACCTTC
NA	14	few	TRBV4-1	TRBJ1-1	CASSQGDGPWEAFF	TGCGCCAGCAGCCAAGGGGACGGACCATGGGAAGCTTTCTTT